Reported below is one T cell receptor (beta chain). There are 12 residues in the CDR3. From germline, CDR1 is LGHNT and CDR2 FRNRAP. V was clipped by 5 bases and J by 4 bases; unmatched bases: 2. Clones were sequenced by immunoSEQ multiplex PCR, and TCRdb holds only the in-frame ones, with some missing. The sample holds fewer than 200,000 clones; 70% to 85% are singletons and the top ten take 15% to 20%. This specimen comes from a study of blood T cell repertoires in COVID-19. V and J are TRBV12-5 and TRBJ2-7; TRBD1 agrees at 7 bases. What was sequenced was PBMCs or T cells enriched from blood (not recorded which). The sequence derives from a woman in her forties or fifties who had recovered from COVID-19. DNA of the CDR3: TGTGCTAGTGGTATGGGACAGTACGAGCAGTACTTC. Translating it yields CASGMGQYEQYF.